Listed here are 7 T cell receptor beta chains from one sample, sequenced in a study of cytomegalovirus exposure and HLA in healthy donors (dated by TCRdb to the late 2010s). Library method: the immunoSEQ multiplex PCR assay. The source is immuneACCESS, and TCRdb retained only in-frame sequences with V and J called. Part of the clones is not carried over; for the studies checked, unresolved V genes explain less than half of this, and the remainder is unexplained. The sample table contains roughly 190,000 clones; only one count was recorded for roughly 86% of them. The ten largest clones take up approximately 7% of the sample. The material sequenced was PBMCs. Receptors were obtained from a young man in good health and CMV-seropositive.

The V gene is TRBV30, the J gene TRBJ1-2, with 8 bases matching TRBD1. Germline V gene sequence: CDR1 GTSNPN, CDR2 SVGIG (reference sequence). J gave up 8 bases and V 3 bases, and 8 bases lay outside the gene matches. This CDR3 has 13 amino acids. CDR3 DNA sequence: TGTGCCTGGAGCGGACAGGGAATGGGGGGCTACACCTTC. Protein sequence: CAWSGQGMGGYTF.

The chain couples TRBV28 to TRBJ1-1, with D hard to call. This CDR3 has 14 amino acids. Germline loops: CDR1 MDHEN, CDR2 SYDVKM. Trimming took 2 bases from V and 1 from J, leaving 8 bases between them. CDR3 DNA sequence: TGTGCCAGCAGTTTACCTAGACAGAACACTGAAGCTTTCTTT. Translation: CASSLPRQNTEAFF.

Only a few counts were recorded for this clone. J is TRBJ1-1 and V is TRBV29-1; D gene ambiguous. Germline assignment: CDR1 SQVTM and CDR2 ANQGSEA. The CDR3 has 12 residues. V was clipped by 4 bases and J by 0 bases, with 6 bases between them. The CDR3 loop is CSVVELNTEAFF. Here the CDR3 DNA reads TGCAGCGTTGTCGAGTTGAACACTGAAGCTTTCTTT.

The chain has TRBV10-3 and TRBJ2-1; 13 bases line up with TRBD2. Unmatched junction bases numbered 3, after V lost 4 bases and J lost 6 bases. The CDR3 is made up of 15 amino acids. Germline V lookup: CDR1 ENHRY, CDR2 SYGVKD. CDR3 coding DNA: TGTGCCATCAGTGGACTAGCGGGGGGCTTCAATGAGCAGTTCTTC. Amino acids: CAISGLAGGFNEQFF.

The chain has TRBV6-1 and TRBJ2-5; 7 nucleotides agree with TRBD1. The germline CDR1 and CDR2 sequences are MNHNS and SASEGT. With 6 bases clipped from V and 4 bases from J, the junction kept 5 bases outside the gene matches. This CDR3 region has 13 residues. The CDR3 loop reads CASRSQGRETQYF. CDR3 in DNA: TGTGCCAGCAGGTCACAGGGGCGAGAGACCCAGTACTTC.

V usage is TRBV1 and J usage is TRBJ2-3; TRBD1 is the table's D call and was not checked against the DNA. TRBV1 is given as a pseudogene. The CDR3 length is 17 residues. The DNA of the CDR3 is TGCACCAGCACTCAGGGTAACAGGGGGGACCGCACAGATACGCAGTATTTT. Amino acids: CTSTQGNRGDRTDTQYF.

The table lists this clone with a count of one. The chain carries TRBV19 and TRBJ2-7; 9 bases align to TRBD1. The V and J ends lost 3 bases and 5 bases, in that order; junction bases with no gene match: 11. This CDR3 has 16 residues. Per germline, CDR1 LNHDA and CDR2 SQIVND (reference sequence). The CDR3, as DNA: TGTGCCAGTAGTATGCCTACCGGGACAGGGTACCACGAGCAGTACTTC. It encodes CASSMPTGTGYHEQYF.